This entry is about one T cell receptor beta chain. This specimen belongs to a study of cytomegalovirus exposure and HLA in healthy donors. Amplification used 60 Vbeta primers and 13 Jbeta primers. The repertoire was sequenced with immunoSEQ multiplex PCR; TCRdb's copy has only in-frame clones and lacks some. The sample has roughly 140,000 clones, approximately 68% seen once; the top ten hold over 2%. Germline assignment: CDR1 SGHTA and CDR2 FQGNSA. CDR3 length: 13 amino acids. V was cut by 4 bases and J by 5 bases, with 9 bases left in between. This clonotype originated in a man in his forties in good health and CMV-seronegative. The sequenced sample was PBMCs. The chain uses TRBV7-2 and TRBJ2-4; a possible D gene is TRBD1 (6 bases). CDR3 coding DNA: TGTGCCAGCAGCTGGGGGACACAAAACATTCAGTACTTC. Amino acids: CASSWGTQNIQYF.